These 2 T cell receptor beta chains came from one sample sequenced in a study of monozygotic twins with inflammatory bowel disease (dated by TCRdb to between 2018 and 2021). Receptor amplification or capture employed 5' RACE. Sequenced on an Illumina HiSeq 2500. Based on TCRdb reprocessing of the reads, there is one entry per CDR3 protein sequence, and DNA is missing. The sample table on file contains 310,000 or so distinct CDR3 sequences. Roughly 2% of the sample goes to the ten largest clones. The sample consisted of blood. These receptors were obtained from a human donor with ulcerative colitis or Crohn's disease, or a healthy co-twin of an affected twin (not recorded which).

V gene TRBV11-2 combines with J gene TRBJ2-2; TCRdb outputs TRBD1, but without DNA this stays unchecked. The germline V gene has CDR1 SGHAT and CDR2 FQNNGV. There are 15 residues in the CDR3. The CDR3 loop is CASSFWGVDTGELFF.

The chain joins TRBV12-3 or TRBV12-4 to TRBJ1-5; the TCRdb call, TRBD1, lacks DNA for checking. This CDR3 spans 14 amino acids. The CDR3 region is CASSGTGFKQPQHF.